The 22 T cell receptor beta chains below come from one sample, sequenced in a study of T cells in Graves' hyperthyroidism and ophthalmopathy. TCR beta CDR3 sequences were amplified from RNA transcripts. Researchers ran a first-round RT-PCR on the TCR CDR3 using the HTBI primer set. One entry per CDR3 protein results from TCRdb running MiXCR on the multiplex PCR reads. The sample consists of 380,000 or so distinct CDR3 sequences, 14% of them appearing once. Source material: blood. These receptors came from a woman between 25 and 40 years old with Graves' hyperthyroidism.

This clonotype has more than one count but fewer than ten. This chain joins TRBV25-1 and TRBJ2-2; no clear D. CDR1 is MGHDK and CDR2 is SYGVNS in the germline V gene. This CDR3 comprises 17 residues. Trimming pared 1 base from V and 0 bases from J, leaving 12 bases between. In DNA, the CDR3 is TGTGCCAGCAGTGAATTAGTCTCGATGACGAACACCGGGGAGCTGTTTTTT. It encodes CASSELVSMTNTGELFF.

This clonotype showed up just a few times. This rearrangement joins TRBV7-9 to TRBJ1-4; no reliable D call. V lost 5 bases to trimming and J lost 8 bases, with 9 bases between them. This CDR3 is 12 amino acids long. The germline gives CDR1 SEHNR, CDR2 FQNEAQ (reference sequence). In nucleotides, the CDR3 is TGTGCCAGCAGCGGGGAGGGCGAAAAACTGTTTTTT. This encodes CASSGEGEKLFF.

This clonotype was seen many times. This chain's CDR3 is CASSFGTENEQYF. The CDR3 DNA sequence: TGTGCCAGCAGTTTCGGGACAGAAAACGAGCAGTACTTC. The chain uses TRBV28 and TRBJ2-7; 7 bases map to TRBD1. The length of the CDR3 is 13 residues. Losses at the gene ends were 3 bases for V and 5 bases for J; bases not matched to a gene: 4. Germline V gene sequence: CDR1 MDHEN, CDR2 SYDVKM.

The gene calls are TRBV10-1 and TRBJ1-5, with TRBD1 matching 7 bases. The J call may be faulty, since TRBJ2-3 better matches the DNA end. Per germline, CDR1 WNHNN and CDR2 SYGVQD (reference sequence). The CDR3 covers 15 residues. This CDR3 is CASSESVGQDQPQYF. CDR3 DNA: TGCGCCAGCAGTGAGTCAGTAGGACAGGATCAGCCCCAGTATTTT.

This clonotype was counted many times. The V and J genes are TRBV12-3 or TRBV12-4 and TRBJ1-5; D might be TRBD1 (6 bases). The CDR3 runs 13 residues. The CDR3 DNA follows: TGTAACGACCGGACAGTTAGCAATCAGCCCCAGCATTTT. Translating it yields CNDRTVSNQPQHF.

CDR3 sequence (DNA): TGTGCCAGCAGCGTAGAGGCTACTAACTATGGCTACACCTTC. This translates into CASSVEATNYGYTF. The J gene is TRBJ1-2, the V gene TRBV9; D ambiguous. Per the germline V gene, CDR1 is SGDLS and CDR2 is YYNGEE. Trimming shortened V by 0 bases and J by 0 bases, and 6 bases separated the two germline ends. The CDR3 has 14 amino acids.

This clonotype was seen a handful of times. The gene calls are TRBV6-1 and TRBJ1-2, with TRBD1 identical over 8 bases. CDR1 is MNHNS, CDR2 SASEGT, per germline. V gave up 6 bases and J gave up 7 bases; unmatched junction bases: 7. This CDR3 has 13 residues. The CDR3 DNA sequence: TGTGCCAGCAGACAGGGGGAGTATTCTGGCTACACCTTC. This translates into CASRQGEYSGYTF.

The sample holds a few counts of this clonotype. This chain connects TRBV20-1 to TRBJ2-7; 8 positions agree with TRBD1. There are 14 residues in the CDR3. The J segment lost 2 bases and the V segment lost 4 bases, leaving 7 bases of the junction unmatched. Germline lookup yields CDR1 DFQATT and CDR2 SNEGSKA (reference sequence). The CDR3 protein is CSATRQTGAYEQYF. The CDR3 DNA reads as TGCAGTGCTACCCGCCAGACAGGGGCCTACGAGCAGTACTTC.

This clonotype has a single count. The rearrangement uses TRBV4-2 and TRBJ2-2, with a weak D call TRBD1 (5 bases). V lost 1 base, J lost 7 bases, and 13 bases lay in between. Looked up from germline, CDR1 is LGHNA and CDR2 is YNFKEQ. CDR3 length: 15 residues. The CDR3 spells CASSQGTIDSGELFF. The CDR3, as DNA: TGTGCCAGCAGCCAAGGGACAATTGACAGCGGGGAGCTGTTTTTT.

Many counts were recorded for this clonotype. The chain uses TRBV28 and TRBJ2-7; D may be TRBD1 or TRBD2 (5 bases each). The CDR3 loop spans 16 amino acids. The V gene's germline CDR1 is MDHEN and CDR2 SYDVKM. Between the trimmed V and J ends, which lost 7 bases and 0 bases, there was a span of 19 bases. In nucleotides, the CDR3 is TGTGCCAGCACTAGAGGGGCACTCCCGAGCTCCTACGAGCAGTACTTC. Translated: CASTRGALPSSYEQYF.

The V gene is TRBV6-1, the J gene TRBJ1-3; possible D gene TRBD1, 6 bases. Germline loops: CDR1 MNHNS, CDR2 SASEGT. Trimming took 3 bases from V and 0 from J, leaving 6 bases between them. The CDR3 spans 14 residues. CDR3 residues: CASSEDSSGNTIYF. CDR3 bases: TGTGCCAGCAGTGAGGACAGCTCTGGAAACACCATATATTTT.

This clonotype was seen repeatedly, ten times or more. This CDR3 reads CASSLVTAFGYEQYF. In DNA form, the CDR3 reads TGTGCCAGCAGTTTGGTAACAGCCTTCGGCTACGAGCAGTACTTC. The V and J genes are TRBV12-3 or TRBV12-4 and TRBJ2-7; D call uncertain. V gave up 3 bases and J gave up 3 bases, with 15 bases separating them. CDR3 size: 15 residues.

This clonotype was seen many times. The V gene is TRBV6-2 or TRBV6-3, the J gene TRBJ2-7; D perhaps matches TRBD1 (5 bases). CDR1 MNHEY and CDR2 SVGEGT come from the germline V gene. The CDR3 covers 14 residues. V was trimmed by 2 bases and J by 3 bases, leaving 11 bases between them. CDR3 DNA sequence: TGTGCCAGCAGTTACGTCCAGGGTGGCTACGAGCAGTACTTC. Translating gives CASSYVQGGYEQYF.

V usage is TRBV9 and J usage is TRBJ2-1; D uncertain. This CDR3 spans 12 amino acids. CDR1 and CDR2 from the germline V gene are SGDLS and YYNGEE. V lost 1 base and J 7 bases, leaving 6 bases between the germline ends. This CDR3 reads CASSVRPNEQFF. DNA for the CDR3: TGTGCCAGCAGCGTAAGGCCAAATGAGCAGTTCTTC.

V and J are TRBV7-2 and TRBJ2-3; no definite D call. The assigned J gene may be wrong: the sequence end matches TRBJ1-5 better. The germline CDR1 and CDR2 sequences are SGHTA and FQGNSA. The CDR3 consists of 17 residues. DNA for the CDR3: TGTGCCAGCAGCTTAGTAGGAGCGGGAGTTGGACCAGATACGCAGCATTTT. Translated, it gives CASSLVGAGVGPDTQHF.

Only a few counts were recorded for this clonotype. This chain joins TRBV4-1 and TRBJ2-2; unclear D gene. V shed 5 bases and J shed 7 bases, with 11 bases lying between them. Germline-derived CDR1 and CDR2 are MGHRA and YSYEKL. The CDR3 is 13 residues long. The CDR3 bases are TGCGCCAGCAGCACCCCTTTGTTCGGGGAGCTGTTTTTT. It codes for CASSTPLFGELFF.

The table lists this clonotype with a few counts. The genes are TRBV5-1 and TRBJ1-2, with D possibly matching TRBD1 (5 bases). This CDR3 comprises 14 residues. V lost 0 bases and J 6 bases, leaving 12 bases between the germline ends. CDR1 is SGHRS, CDR2 YFSETQ, per germline. The CDR3 DNA reads as TGCGCCAGCAGCTTGGAATCCCAGGGTAATGGCTACACCTTC. It is translated as CASSLESQGNGYTF.

This chain uses TRBV5-4 with TRBJ2-7, with 7 bases fitting TRBD2. CDR1 is SGHNT and CDR2 is YYREEE in the germline V gene (reference sequence). The CDR3 extends over 16 amino acids. V lost 5 bases to trimming and J lost 5 bases; unmatched junction nucleotides: 16. CDR3 in amino acids: CASRSGTINSLDEQYF. Written as DNA, the CDR3 is TGTGCCAGCAGGTCCGGGACTATTAACTCCCTCGACGAGCAGTACTTC.

This clonotype showed up many times. The rearrangement uses TRBV28 and TRBJ1-1, with TRBD1 as a possible D gene (5 bases). The CDR3 runs to 14 residues. Trimming stripped 5 bases from V and 4 bases from J, with 14 bases between. Germline CDR1 and CDR2: MDHEN and SYDVKM. The CDR3 protein is CASSPPGRLTEAFF. The CDR3 DNA sequence: TGTGCCAGCAGTCCTCCGGGACGGCTCACTGAAGCTTTCTTT.

The V call is TRBV4-1, the J call TRBJ1-2; 11 positions agree with TRBD1. The CDR3 extends over 18 amino acids. The ends lost 7 bases at V and 1 base at J; junction bases unmatched: 14. Germline CDR1 MGHRA, CDR2 YSYEKL. In nucleotides, the CDR3 is TGCGCCAGCACCGACACCGGACAGGGGGCCTTCCTTAACTATGGCTACACCTTC. Translation: CASTDTGQGAFLNYGYTF.

This clonotype was seen only once. At one boundary the junction diverges from the germline segment, which might be a read error. The genes are TRBV10-3 and TRBJ1-3; D is undetermined. This CDR3 has 14 amino acids. From germline, CDR1 is ENHRY and CDR2 SYGVKD. CDR3 region: CASSERISRNTIYF. Written as DNA, the CDR3 is TGTGCCAGCAGTGAACGGATCTCTAGAAACACCATATATTTT.

The chain is built from TRBV6-2 or TRBV6-3 and TRBJ2-7, with TRBD2 as a possible D gene (5 bases). The germline V gene encodes CDR1 MNHEY and CDR2 SVGEGT. Trimming removed 7 bases from V and 2 bases from J, with 12 bases in between. The CDR3 extends over 13 amino acids. The CDR3 DNA reads TGTGCCAGCACCGCGACTACAACCTACGAGCAGTACTTC. Amino acid sequence: CASTATTTYEQYF.